Listed here are 28 T cell receptor beta chains from one sample, sequenced in a study of CD8 T cells in ankylosing spondylitis. TCRdb itself ran the 5' RACE reads through MiXCR, one entry per CDR3 protein. The table lists 250,000 or so distinct CDR3 sequences, over 9.5% of them singletons. Sequenced input: blood, either unsorted or a sorted T cell fraction (not recorded which). These receptor sequences come from a male donor with ankylosing spondylitis or in good health (not recorded which).

This clonotype was seen many times. The rearrangement links TRBV12-3 or TRBV12-4 to TRBJ2-4; D possibly matches TRBD1 or TRBD2 (5 bases each). V was trimmed by 3 bases and J by 7 bases, leaving 13 bases between them. The length of the CDR3 is 14 residues. The chain's CDR3 is CASSFEGFPNIQYF. The CDR3 bases are TGTGCCAGCAGTTTCGAGGGGTTCCCGAACATTCAGTACTTC.

This clonotype was observed a few times. This chain joins TRBV7-7 and TRBJ2-3; 8 bases line up with TRBD1. V gave up 4 bases and J gave up 5 bases; unmatched junction bases: 2. Germline V gene lookup returns CDR1 SSHAT and CDR2 FNYEAQ (reference sequence). The CDR3 is 13 residues long. For the CDR3, the DNA is TGTGCCAGCAGCTCCGACAGGGGAGATACGCAGTATTTT. The encoded protein is CASSSDRGDTQYF.

This clonotype was counted at least ten times. This chain links TRBV29-1 with TRBJ2-1, with 13 bases aligning to TRBD2. CDR3 length equals 17 residues. The V segment lost 6 bases and the J segment 8 bases; nucleotides outside the gene matches: 16. CDR1 SQVTM and CDR2 ANQGSEA come from the germline V gene. The CDR3: CSVSGTSGTTPLDEQFF. CDR3 bases: TGCAGCGTCTCGGGGACTAGCGGGACGACACCCCTCGATGAGCAGTTCTTC.

This clonotype came up many times. This chain joins TRBV6-1 and TRBJ2-7, with TRBD2 identical over 7 bases. Looked up from germline, CDR1 is MNHNS and CDR2 is SASEGT. V lost 0 bases to trimming and J lost 2 bases; unmatched junction nucleotides: 4. The CDR3 loop spans 15 amino acids. The CDR3: CASSEAASGAYEQYF. Written as DNA, the CDR3 is TGTGCCAGCAGTGAAGCGGCTAGCGGAGCCTACGAGCAGTACTTC.

In this sample, this clonotype turned up many times. CDR3 loop: CASSSSGGATNTGELFF. In DNA form, the CDR3 reads TGCGCCAGCAGCTCAAGCGGGGGGGCCACGAACACCGGGGAGCTGTTTTTT. The chain has TRBV5-1 and TRBJ2-2; 10 nucleotides align to TRBD2. With V trimmed by 3 bases and J by 0 bases, 5 bases remained unmatched. CDR3 length equals 17 residues. Germline V gives CDR1 SGHRS, CDR2 YFSETQ.

This clonotype was observed a few times. V gene TRBV7-2 combines with J gene TRBJ1-1; perhaps TRBD1 as D (5 bases). CDR1 SGHTA and CDR2 FQGNSA come from the germline V gene. Trimming pared 5 bases from V and 1 base from J, leaving 17 bases between. This CDR3 comprises 16 residues. CDR3 DNA sequence: TGTGCCAGCAGCCCGGTAGGGGTGACGGCGAACACTGAAGCTTTCTTT. It specifies CASSPVGVTANTEAFF.

In this sample, this clonotype turned up many times. This chain links TRBV5-1 with TRBJ2-1, with 13 positions matching TRBD2. The CDR3 is 14 residues long. Germline values: CDR1 SGHRS, CDR2 YFSETQ. V lost 2 bases to trimming and J lost 8 bases; unmatched junction nucleotides: 1. CDR3 loop: CASSLGTSGDEQFF. The DNA for the CDR3 is TGCGCCAGCAGCTTAGGGACTAGCGGGGATGAGCAGTTCTTC.

At least ten counts were recorded for this clonotype. The chain links TRBV7-2 to TRBJ1-2; a possible D gene is TRBD1 (6 bases). Germline V gene sequence: CDR1 SGHTA, CDR2 FQGNSA. This CDR3 is 15 amino acids long. V lost 5 bases to trimming and J lost 5 bases, with 18 bases between them. CDR3 bases: TGTGCCAGCAGCCCCCGGGACAACGGGAGATATGGCTACACCTTC. Residues: CASSPRDNGRYGYTF.

The V and J genes are TRBV18 and TRBJ2-1; 9 nucleotides line up with TRBD2. This CDR3 spans 14 amino acids. Trimming removed 5 bases from V and 9 bases from J; junction bases left unmatched: 8. In germline, CDR1 is KGHSH, CDR2 LQKENI. The CDR3 bases are TGTGCCAGCTCAGGTCAGCGGGGGGATTCTGAGCAGTTCTTC. Protein sequence: CASSGQRGDSEQFF.

This clonotype was seen repeatedly, ten times or more. The V and J genes are TRBV5-1 and TRBJ1-5, with 7 nucleotides matching TRBD1. V lost 4 bases, J lost 2 bases, and 6 bases stayed unmatched. CDR1 SGHRS and CDR2 YFSETQ come from the germline V gene. The CDR3 is 15 amino acids. The DNA for the CDR3 is TGCGCCAGCAGCCCCACAGGGGATCGCAATCAGCCCCAGCATTTT. Amino acid sequence: CASSPTGDRNQPQHF.

CDR3 loop: CATSPSGLTSGSYEQYF. As DNA, the CDR3 is TGTGCCACCAGCCCTAGTGGACTGACTAGCGGGAGTTACGAGCAGTACTTC. The chain has TRBV15 and TRBJ2-7; TRBD2 matches at 12 bases. Germline assignment: CDR1 LNHNV and CDR2 YYDKDF (reference sequence). Trimming took 5 bases from V and 4 from J; bases not matched to a gene: 12. This CDR3 has 17 amino acids.

The chain employs TRBV7-2 and TRBJ1-2, with no clear D. The CDR3 runs to 15 residues. The germline V gene encodes CDR1 SGHTA and CDR2 FQGNSA. V lost 4 bases and J 7 bases, leaving 19 bases between the germline ends. CDR3 residues: CASSSFSGAFIGYTF. The CDR3, as DNA: TGTGCCAGCAGCTCCTTCTCCGGAGCATTCATTGGCTACACCTTC. Full variable domain (rest looked up from reference TRBV7-2 and TRBJ1-2): GAGVSQSPSNKVTEKGKDVELRCDPISGHTALYWYRQSLGQGLEFLIYFQGNSAPDKSGLPSDRFSAERTGGSVSTLTIQRTQQEDSAVYLCASSSFSGAFIGYTFGSGTRLTVV.

This clonotype was detected ten times or more. The chain combines TRBV7-6 with TRBJ2-1; 10 bases are a match to TRBD2. V dropped 1 base and J dropped 4; count of bases not matched to a gene: 4. Germline values: CDR1 SGHVS, CDR2 FNYEAQ. The CDR3 extends over 16 amino acids. CDR3 residues: CASSLGGLARYNEQFF. The CDR3 DNA is TGTGCCAGCAGCTTAGGGGGACTAGCGAGGTACAATGAGCAGTTCTTC.

This clonotype appeared many times. The V call is TRBV4-1, the J call TRBJ2-2; 13 nucleotides align to TRBD2. This CDR3 has 17 amino acids. Germline trimming cut 0 bases from V and 6 bases from J; bases unmatched to any gene: 4. CDR1 and CDR2 (germline): MGHRA, YSYEKL. The CDR3 sequence is CASSQDTSGRDPGELFF. The CDR3 DNA is TGCGCCAGCAGCCAAGACACTAGCGGGAGGGATCCCGGGGAGCTGTTTTTT.

The V gene is TRBV10-2, the J gene TRBJ1-3; D not resolved. The CDR3 loop spans 12 amino acids. Germline V gives CDR1 WSHSY, CDR2 SAAADI. V dropped 2 bases and J dropped 3 bases, with 2 bases sitting between them. CDR3 sequence reads: CASSEGGNTIYF. The CDR3 coding sequence is TGCGCCAGCAGTGAGGGTGGAAACACCATATATTTT.

This clonotype was counted only a few times. V usage is TRBV11-2 and J usage is TRBJ1-2; 10 nucleotides align to TRBD1. Germline lookup yields CDR1 SGHAT and CDR2 FQNNGV. The CDR3 runs 15 residues. The trim removed 5 bases at V and 3 bases at J, leaving 6 bases unmatched. CDR3 nucleotide sequence: TGTGCCAGCAGCGACAGGGGGCCTCAGGACTATGGCTACACCTTC. Its translation is CASSDRGPQDYGYTF.

This clonotype was seen more than once but under ten times. The chain recombines TRBV3-1 with TRBJ2-1; D remains ambiguous. CDR3 length: 17 amino acids. Germline V CDR1 and CDR2: LGHDT, YNNKEL (reference sequence). Trimming removed 10 bases at V and 0 bases at J, with 22 bases between. The CDR3 protein is CATCQDESVSSYNEQFF. CDR3 sequence (DNA): TGTGCCACCTGCCAAGACGAGTCGGTTAGCTCCTACAATGAGCAGTTCTTC.

V usage is TRBV4-2 and J usage is TRBJ2-3, with 12 bases lining up with TRBD2. V shed 4 bases, J shed 4 bases, and the junction held 3 bases outside the gene matches. Germline loops: CDR1 LGHNA, CDR2 YNFKEQ. The CDR3 consists of 15 residues. The CDR3 bases are TGTGCCAGCAGCCCTAGCGGGGGGGCCCCAGATACGCAGTATTTT. It is translated as CASSPSGGAPDTQYF.

This chain links TRBV23-1 with TRBJ2-4; no definite D call. TRBV23-1 falls under the ORF class, with uncertain function. The CDR3 extends over 15 amino acids. Trimming pared 4 bases from V and 0 bases from J, leaving 10 bases between. The CDR3, as DNA: TGCGCCAGCAGTCCGGCAGTTCTAGCCAAAAACATTCAGTACTTC. Protein product: CASSPAVLAKNIQYF.

This clonotype was picked up many times. This chain links TRBV4-1 with TRBJ2-2; 8 bases align to TRBD1. J gave up 12 bases and V 4 bases, and 13 bases lay outside the gene matches. CDR1 MGHRA and CDR2 YSYEKL come from the germline V gene. There are 15 residues in the CDR3. The CDR3 here is CASSLPGTGPGKLFF. CDR3 sequence (DNA): TGCGCCAGCAGCCTTCCCGGGACAGGCCCTGGAAAGCTGTTTTTT.

This clonotype was recorded at least ten times. The rearrangement joins TRBV20-1 to TRBJ2-7; 7 bases fit TRBD2. This CDR3 has 12 residues. V was clipped by 5 bases and J by 2 bases; unmatched bases: 3. Germline V lookup: CDR1 DFQATT, CDR2 SNEGSKA (reference sequence). The CDR3 region is CSASSGAYEQYF. CDR3 in DNA: TGCAGTGCTTCTAGCGGAGCCTACGAGCAGTACTTC.

This clonotype was observed many times. V usage is TRBV4-2 and J usage is TRBJ2-3; TRBD2 agrees at 9 bases. The CDR3 is 17 amino acids. J was trimmed by 1 base and V by 1 base; bases with no gene match: 6. Germline values: CDR1 LGHNA, CDR2 YNFKEQ. This CDR3 is CASSQVQASGGTDTQYF. The CDR3 DNA is TGTGCCAGCAGCCAAGTCCAGGCTAGCGGGGGCACAGATACGCAGTATTTT.

This clonotype was picked up many times. The J gene is TRBJ1-2, the V gene TRBV6-5, with D tentatively TRBD1 (6 bases). Germline CDR1 MNHEY, CDR2 SVGAGI. The length of the CDR3 is 15 residues. Trimming removed 3 bases at V and 2 bases at J, with 13 bases between. CDR3 coding DNA: TGTGCCAGCAGTTATCAGGGGATAGCCAACTATGGCTACACCTTC. It codes for CASSYQGIANYGYTF.

This clonotype was seen many times. The rearrangement uses TRBV20-1 and TRBJ2-3; D is unresolved. The CDR3 contains 13 residues. Germline V gene sequence: CDR1 DFQATT, CDR2 SNEGSKA (reference sequence). V lost 1 base, J lost 3 bases, and 8 bases lay in between. The CDR3 sequence is CSARGPYTDTQYF. The CDR3 bases are TGCAGTGCTAGAGGCCCTTATACAGATACGCAGTATTTT.

There are a few counts of this clonotype. This chain connects TRBV7-2 to TRBJ1-5; 9 bases align to TRBD1. This CDR3 is 15 amino acids long. J lost 7 bases, V lost 5 bases, and 9 bases had no gene match. Germline CDR1 is SGHTA and CDR2 is FQGNSA. The CDR3: CASSLRTGEGQPQHF. CDR3 coding DNA: TGTGCCAGCAGCCTACGGACAGGGGAAGGCCAGCCCCAGCATTTT. The full variable domain, with the rest looked up from reference TRBV7-2 and TRBJ1-5, is GAGVSQSPSNKVTEKGKDVELRCDPISGHTALYWYRQSLGQGLEFLIYFQGNSAPDKSGLPSDRFSAERTGGSVSTLTIQRTQQEDSAVYLCASSLRTGEGQPQHFGDGTRLSIL.

The table lists this clonotype with many counts. The chain links TRBV29-1 to TRBJ1-1; a weak D match, TRBD1 (5 bases). Germline lookup yields CDR1 SQVTM and CDR2 ANQGSEA. Trimming shortened V by 7 bases and J by 5 bases, and 14 bases separated the two germline ends. CDR3 length: 12 residues. The CDR3 DNA sequence: TGCAGCGCGGCTCAGGGATATACTGAAGCTTTCTTT. It specifies CSAAQGYTEAFF. Variable domain in full (rest from reference TRBV29-1 and TRBJ1-1): SAVISQKPSRDICQRGTSLTIQCQVDSQVTMMFWYRQQPGQSLTLIATANQGSEATYESGFVIDKFPISRPNLTFSTLTVSNMSPEDSSIYLCSAAQGYTEAFFGQGTRLTVV.

This clonotype came up many times. The chain combines TRBV6-5 with TRBJ2-1, with 8 bases aligning to TRBD1. Germline lookup yields CDR1 MNHEY and CDR2 SVGAGI. Trimming took 7 bases from V and 1 from J; bases not matched to a gene: 6. This CDR3 region has 15 residues. For the CDR3, the DNA is TGTGCCAGCAATTCCGACAGGGGATCCTACAATGAGCAGTTCTTC. Encoded protein: CASNSDRGSYNEQFF.

This clonotype was counted ten times or more. V gene TRBV20-1 combines with J gene TRBJ2-7; D might be TRBD1 or TRBD2, each matching 5 bases. Per the germline V gene, CDR1 is DFQATT and CDR2 is SNEGSKA (reference sequence). Trimming stripped 7 bases from V and 2 bases from J, with 24 bases between. The CDR3 is 16 amino acids. CDR3 loop: CSVVNPPGRLPYEQYF. CDR3 in DNA: TGCAGTGTCGTCAATCCACCGGGACGTCTCCCCTACGAGCAGTACTTC.